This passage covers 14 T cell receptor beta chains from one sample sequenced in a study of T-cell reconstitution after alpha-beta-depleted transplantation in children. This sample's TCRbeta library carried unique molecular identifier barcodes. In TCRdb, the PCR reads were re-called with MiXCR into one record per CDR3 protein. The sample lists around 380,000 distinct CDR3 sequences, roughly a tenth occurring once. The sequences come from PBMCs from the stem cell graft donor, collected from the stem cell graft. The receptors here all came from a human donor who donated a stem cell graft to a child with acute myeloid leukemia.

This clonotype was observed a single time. This chain's CDR3 is CASSQPAGLADYNEQFF. The CDR3 DNA reads TGCGCCAGCAGCCAGCCAGCGGGACTAGCAGACTACAATGAGCAGTTCTTC. This chain joins TRBV4-1 and TRBJ2-1, with 9 bases identical to TRBD2. Germline V gene sequence: CDR1 MGHRA, CDR2 YSYEKL. Losses at the gene ends were 3 bases for V and 3 bases for J; bases not matched to a gene: 9. This CDR3 is built from 17 residues.

The CDR3 spells CASSYSTSSKQYF. The DNA for the CDR3 is TGTGCCAGCAGTTACTCGACTAGCTCTAAGCAGTACTTC. This sequence joins TRBV6-2 or TRBV6-3 and TRBJ2-7, with TRBD2 matching 7 bases. The CDR3 length is 13 residues. With 0 bases clipped from V and 8 bases from J, the junction kept 4 bases outside the gene matches. Germline values: CDR1 MNHEY, CDR2 SVGEGT.

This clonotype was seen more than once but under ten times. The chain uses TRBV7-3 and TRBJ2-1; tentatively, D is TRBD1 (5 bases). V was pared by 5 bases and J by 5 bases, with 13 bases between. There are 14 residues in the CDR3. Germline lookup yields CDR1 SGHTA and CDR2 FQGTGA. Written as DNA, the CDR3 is TGTGCCAGCAGCGGCGGACAAGACAACAATGAGCAGTTCTTC. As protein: CASSGGQDNNEQFF.

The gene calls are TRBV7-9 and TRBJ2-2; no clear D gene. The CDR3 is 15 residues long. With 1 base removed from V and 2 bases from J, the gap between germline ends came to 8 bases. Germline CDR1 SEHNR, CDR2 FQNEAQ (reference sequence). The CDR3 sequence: CASSLVTINTGELFF. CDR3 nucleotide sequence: TGTGCCAGCAGCTTAGTCACGATTAACACCGGGGAGCTGTTTTTT.

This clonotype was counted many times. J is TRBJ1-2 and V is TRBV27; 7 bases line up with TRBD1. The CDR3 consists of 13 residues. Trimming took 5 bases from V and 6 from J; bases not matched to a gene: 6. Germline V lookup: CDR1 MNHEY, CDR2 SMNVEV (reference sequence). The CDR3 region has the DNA TGTGCCAGCAGTGGGGACAGATCTAATGGCTACACCTTC. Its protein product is CASSGDRSNGYTF.

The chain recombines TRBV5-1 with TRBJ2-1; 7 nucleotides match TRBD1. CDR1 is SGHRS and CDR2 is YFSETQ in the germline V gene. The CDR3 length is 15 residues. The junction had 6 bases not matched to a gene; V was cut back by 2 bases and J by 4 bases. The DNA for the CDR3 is TGCGCCAGCAGCTTCGGGGACAGCAAATACAATGAGCAGTTCTTC. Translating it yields CASSFGDSKYNEQFF.

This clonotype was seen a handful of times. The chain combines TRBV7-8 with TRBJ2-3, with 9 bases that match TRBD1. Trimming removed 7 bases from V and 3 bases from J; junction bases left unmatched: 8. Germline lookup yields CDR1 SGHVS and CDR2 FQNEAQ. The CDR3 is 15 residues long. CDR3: CASNLQGAGTDTQYF. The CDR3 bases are TGTGCCAGCAACCTACAGGGGGCTGGGACAGATACGCAGTATTTT.

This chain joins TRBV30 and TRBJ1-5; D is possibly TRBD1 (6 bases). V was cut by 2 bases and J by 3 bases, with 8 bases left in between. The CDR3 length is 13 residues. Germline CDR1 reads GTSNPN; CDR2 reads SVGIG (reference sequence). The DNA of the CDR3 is TGTGCCTGGAGTTTGGGGGCCAATCAGCCCCAGCATTTT. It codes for CAWSLGANQPQHF. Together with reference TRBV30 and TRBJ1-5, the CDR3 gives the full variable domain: SQTIHQWPATLVQPVGSPLSLECTVEGTSNPNLYWYRQAAGRGLQLLFYSVGIGQISSEVPQNLSASRPQDRQFILSSKKLLLSDSGFYLCAWSLGANQPQHFGDGTRLSIL.

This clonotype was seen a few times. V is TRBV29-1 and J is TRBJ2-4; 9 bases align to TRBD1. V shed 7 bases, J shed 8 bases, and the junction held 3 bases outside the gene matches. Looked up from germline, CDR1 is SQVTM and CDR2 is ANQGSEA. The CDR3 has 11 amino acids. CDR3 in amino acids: CSAGDRDIQYF. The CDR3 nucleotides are TGCAGCGCTGGGGACAGGGACATTCAGTACTTC.

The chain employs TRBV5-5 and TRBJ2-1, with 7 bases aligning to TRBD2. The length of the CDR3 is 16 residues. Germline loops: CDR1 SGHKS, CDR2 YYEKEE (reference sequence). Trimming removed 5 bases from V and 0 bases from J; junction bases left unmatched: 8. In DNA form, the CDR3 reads TGTGCCAGCAGATGGGACTACCTTAGCTCCTACAATGAGCAGTTCTTC. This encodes CASRWDYLSSYNEQFF.

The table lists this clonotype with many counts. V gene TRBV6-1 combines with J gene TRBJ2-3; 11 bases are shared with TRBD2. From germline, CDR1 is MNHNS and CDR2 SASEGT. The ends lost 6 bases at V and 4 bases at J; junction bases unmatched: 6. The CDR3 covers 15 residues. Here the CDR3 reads CASRKLAGEPDTQYF. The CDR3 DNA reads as TGTGCCAGCAGGAAACTAGCGGGAGAGCCAGATACGCAGTATTTT.

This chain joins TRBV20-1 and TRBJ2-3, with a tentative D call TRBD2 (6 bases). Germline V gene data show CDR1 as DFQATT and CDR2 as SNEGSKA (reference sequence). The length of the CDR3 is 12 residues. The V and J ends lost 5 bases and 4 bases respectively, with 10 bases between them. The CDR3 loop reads CSAVTGADTQYF. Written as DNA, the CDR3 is TGCAGTGCTGTAACGGGAGCAGATACGCAGTATTTT.

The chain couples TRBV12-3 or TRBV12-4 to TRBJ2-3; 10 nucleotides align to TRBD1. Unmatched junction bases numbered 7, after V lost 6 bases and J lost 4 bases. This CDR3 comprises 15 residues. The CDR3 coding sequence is TGTGCCAGCAGACGACAGGGGGCTGGCGCAGATACGCAGTATTTT. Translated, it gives CASRRQGAGADTQYF.

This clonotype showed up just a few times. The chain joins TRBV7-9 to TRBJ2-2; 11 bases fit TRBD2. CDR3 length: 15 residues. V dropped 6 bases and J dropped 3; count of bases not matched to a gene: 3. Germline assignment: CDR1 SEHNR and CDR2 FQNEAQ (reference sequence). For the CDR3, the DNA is TGTGCCAGCAGTAGACTAGCGGGGTACACCGGGGAGCTGTTTTTT. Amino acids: CASSRLAGYTGELFF.